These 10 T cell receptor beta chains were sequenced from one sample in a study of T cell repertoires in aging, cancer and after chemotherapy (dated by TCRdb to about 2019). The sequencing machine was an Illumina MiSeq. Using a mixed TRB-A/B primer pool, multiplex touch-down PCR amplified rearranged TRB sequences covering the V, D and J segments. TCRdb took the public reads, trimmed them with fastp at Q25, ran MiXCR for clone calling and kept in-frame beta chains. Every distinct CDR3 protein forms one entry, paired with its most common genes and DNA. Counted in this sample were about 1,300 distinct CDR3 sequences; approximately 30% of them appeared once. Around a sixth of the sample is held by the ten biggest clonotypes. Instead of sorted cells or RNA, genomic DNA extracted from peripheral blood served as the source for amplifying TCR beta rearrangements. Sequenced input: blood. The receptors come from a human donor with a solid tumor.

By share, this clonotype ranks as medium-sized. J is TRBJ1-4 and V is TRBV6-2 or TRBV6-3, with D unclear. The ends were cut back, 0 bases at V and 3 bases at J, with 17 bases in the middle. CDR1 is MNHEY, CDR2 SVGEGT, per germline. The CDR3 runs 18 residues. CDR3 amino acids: CASSYSRIRSPPNEKLFF. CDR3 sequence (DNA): TGTGCCAGCAGTTACTCGAGGATCAGGAGCCCTCCTAATGAAAAACTGTTTTTT.

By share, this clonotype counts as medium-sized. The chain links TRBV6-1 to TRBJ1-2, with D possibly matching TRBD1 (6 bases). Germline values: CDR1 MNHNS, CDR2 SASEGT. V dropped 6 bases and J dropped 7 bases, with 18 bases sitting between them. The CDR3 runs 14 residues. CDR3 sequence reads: CASRPTNRGAGYTF. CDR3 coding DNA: TGTGCCAGCAGACCAACAAATCGGGGGGCTGGCTACACCTTC.

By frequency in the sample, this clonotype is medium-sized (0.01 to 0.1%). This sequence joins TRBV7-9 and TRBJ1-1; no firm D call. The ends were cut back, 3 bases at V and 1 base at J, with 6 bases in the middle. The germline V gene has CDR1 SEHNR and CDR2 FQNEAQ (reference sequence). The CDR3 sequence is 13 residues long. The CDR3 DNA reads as TGTGCCAGCAGCTTGTCAGGGAACACTGAAGCTTTCTTT. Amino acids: CASSLSGNTEAFF.

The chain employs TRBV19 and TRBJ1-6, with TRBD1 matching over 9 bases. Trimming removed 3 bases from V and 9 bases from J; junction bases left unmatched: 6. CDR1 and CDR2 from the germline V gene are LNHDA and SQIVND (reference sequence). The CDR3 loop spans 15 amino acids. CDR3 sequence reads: CASSIKGQGISPLHF. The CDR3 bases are TGTGCCAGTAGTATTAAGGGACAGGGCATTTCACCCCTCCACTTT.

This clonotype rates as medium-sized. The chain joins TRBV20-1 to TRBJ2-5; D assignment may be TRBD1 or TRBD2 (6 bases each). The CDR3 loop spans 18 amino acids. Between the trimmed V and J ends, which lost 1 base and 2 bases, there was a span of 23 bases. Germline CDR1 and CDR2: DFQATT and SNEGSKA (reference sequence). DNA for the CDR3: TGCAGTGCTAGAGCGGAACAGGGAGGTATCGCCGTTCAAGAGACCCAGTACTTC. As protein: CSARAEQGGIAVQETQYF.

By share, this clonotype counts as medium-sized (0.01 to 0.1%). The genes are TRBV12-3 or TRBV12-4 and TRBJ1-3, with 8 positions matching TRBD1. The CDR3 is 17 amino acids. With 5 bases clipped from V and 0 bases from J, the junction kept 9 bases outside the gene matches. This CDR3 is CASSLQGQVSSGNTIYF. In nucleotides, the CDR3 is TGTGCCAGCAGTCTCCAGGGACAGGTTAGCTCTGGAAACACCATATATTTT.

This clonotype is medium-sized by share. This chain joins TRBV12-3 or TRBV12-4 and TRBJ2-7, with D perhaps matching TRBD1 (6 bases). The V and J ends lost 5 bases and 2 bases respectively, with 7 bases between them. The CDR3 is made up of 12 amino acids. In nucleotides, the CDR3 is TGTGCCAGCAGTCGGACAGCCTACGAGCAGTACTTC. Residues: CASSRTAYEQYF.

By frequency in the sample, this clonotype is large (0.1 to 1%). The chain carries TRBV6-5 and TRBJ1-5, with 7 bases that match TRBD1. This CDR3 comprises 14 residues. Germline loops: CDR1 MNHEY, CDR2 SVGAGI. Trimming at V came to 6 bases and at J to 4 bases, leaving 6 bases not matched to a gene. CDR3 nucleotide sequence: TGTGCCAGCAGCCGCGGACAGGAGAATCAGCCCCAGCATTTT. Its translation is CASSRGQENQPQHF.

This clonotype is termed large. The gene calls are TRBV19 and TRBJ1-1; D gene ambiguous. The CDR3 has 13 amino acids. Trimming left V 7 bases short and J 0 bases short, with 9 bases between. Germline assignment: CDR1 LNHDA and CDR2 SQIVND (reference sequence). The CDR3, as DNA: TGTGCCAGTATGGACGGACTGAACACTGAAGCTTTCTTT. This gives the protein CASMDGLNTEAFF.

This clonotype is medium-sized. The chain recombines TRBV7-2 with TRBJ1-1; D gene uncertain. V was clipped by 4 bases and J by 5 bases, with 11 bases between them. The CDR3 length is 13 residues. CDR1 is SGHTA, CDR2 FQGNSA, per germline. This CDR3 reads CASSYGWGTEAFF. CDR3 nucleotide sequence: TGTGCCAGCAGCTACGGCTGGGGAACTGAAGCTTTCTTT.